One and the same sample provided the 23 T cell receptor beta chains below, sequenced in a study of CD8 T cells in Susac syndrome. The RNA input was roughly 0.45 to 1 ug, and it was reverse transcribed with random hexamers. One entry per CDR3 protein results from TCRdb running MiXCR on the immunoSEQ multiplex PCR reads. The sample has some 200,000 distinct CDR3 sequences; approximately 90% are singletons. The sequenced sample was CD8+ T cells from PBMCs. The receptors here all came from a human donor with multiple sclerosis.

This clonotype occurred a few times. The rearrangement links TRBV27 to TRBJ1-2; no clear D. Trimming pared 4 bases from V and 7 bases from J, leaving 7 bases between. CDR1 is MNHEY and CDR2 is SMNVEV in the germline V gene (reference sequence). The CDR3 loop spans 11 amino acids. The CDR3 loop is CASSSGSGYTF. For the CDR3, the DNA is TGTGCCAGCAGTTCGGGTTCTGGCTACACCTTC.

This chain uses TRBV11-1 with TRBJ1-1; D gene unclear. Germline V gene data show CDR1 as SGHAT and CDR2 as FQDESV (reference sequence). V lost 2 bases, J lost 3 bases, and 13 bases lay in between. The CDR3 is 15 residues long. The DNA of the CDR3 is TGTGCCAGCAGCTTACCGCCTACGGGATACACTGAAGCTTTCTTT. It specifies CASSLPPTGYTEAFF.

V usage is TRBV28 and J usage is TRBJ2-5, with 14 bases that match TRBD2. The CDR3 runs to 16 residues. Germline V gene lookup returns CDR1 MDHEN and CDR2 SYDVKM. V lost 2 bases to trimming and J lost 6 bases; unmatched junction nucleotides: 5. CDR3 in amino acids: CASSLVTSGGGQTQYF. CDR3 coding DNA: TGTGCCAGCAGTTTAGTGACTAGCGGGGGGGGACAGACCCAGTACTTC.

V usage is TRBV4-1 and J usage is TRBJ2-1, with D possibly matching TRBD2 (5 bases). The V and J ends lost 8 bases and 8 bases respectively, with 22 bases between them. Looked up from germline, CDR1 is MGHRA and CDR2 is YSYEKL. The CDR3 spans 15 residues. The CDR3 nucleotides read TGCGCCAGCCAAGCGGCGCTGGCCGTTCTGGATGAGCAGTTCTTC. Protein: CASQAALAVLDEQFF.

The chain's CDR3 is CATSAVRGNNEQFF. CDR3 DNA: TGTGCCACCAGTGCGGTTCGGGGGAACAATGAGCAGTTCTTC. The chain has TRBV24-1 and TRBJ2-1; D possibly corresponds to TRBD2 (6 bases). V lost 5 bases, J lost 5 bases, and 12 bases lay in between. The germline V gene encodes CDR1 KGHDR and CDR2 SFDVKD. The CDR3 extends over 14 amino acids.

The V call is TRBV7-9, the J call TRBJ2-7; D tentatively fits TRBD1 or TRBD2 (5 bases each). This CDR3 contains 15 residues. V gave up 8 bases and J gave up 2 bases, with 19 bases separating them. The germline V gene encodes CDR1 SEHNR and CDR2 FQNEAQ (reference sequence). The CDR3 bases are TGTGCCAGCGGACCTGATGGGACGCCCCCCTACGAGCAGTACTTC. Protein: CASGPDGTPPYEQYF.

This clonotype was seen a single time. This CDR3 is CASSVQSGGPTDTQYF. The CDR3 bases are TGTGCCAGCAGCGTACAGTCGGGAGGGCCCACAGATACGCAGTATTTT. The chain carries TRBV9 and TRBJ2-3, with 8 bases fitting TRBD2. The CDR3 has 16 residues. CDR1 SGDLS and CDR2 YYNGEE come from the germline V gene. The V segment lost 1 base and the J segment 2 bases; nucleotides outside the gene matches: 6.

This clonotype was seen once. V gene TRBV12-3 or TRBV12-4 combines with J gene TRBJ2-3, with D tentatively TRBD2 (6 bases). Trimming stripped 10 bases from V and 4 bases from J, with 21 bases between. The CDR3 is made up of 15 amino acids. The CDR3 DNA sequence: TGTGCCACCAGCGATTGGGGGGTATTGGCAGATACGCAGTATTTT. Its translation is CATSDWGVLADTQYF.

The chain uses TRBV29-1 and TRBJ1-1; no firm D call. CDR3 size: 11 residues. Germline-derived CDR1 and CDR2 are SQVTM and ANQGSEA. V was clipped by 1 base and J by 8 bases, with 8 bases between them. The CDR3 DNA follows: TGCAGCGTTGAAGGGGGATTCGAAGCTTTCTTT. This codes for CSVEGGFEAFF.

CDR3 bases: TGTGCCAGCAGTCGAGGAGGGACCTATAGCAATCAGCCCCAGCATTTT. It is translated as CASSRGGTYSNQPQHF. V gene TRBV3-1 combines with J gene TRBJ1-5, with D perhaps matching TRBD1 (5 bases). The CDR3 length is 16 residues. V was shortened by 6 bases and J by 0 bases, with 15 bases between the two germline ends. The germline V gene encodes CDR1 LGHDT and CDR2 YNNKEL (reference sequence).

The rearrangement joins TRBV19 to TRBJ1-1; D ambiguous. Trimming took 8 bases from V and 1 from J, leaving 14 bases between them. Germline values: CDR1 LNHDA, CDR2 SQIVND (reference sequence). This CDR3 comprises 14 residues. The CDR3 loop reads CASQFMRRNTEAFF. Written as DNA, the CDR3 is TGTGCCAGTCAATTCATGAGAAGGAACACTGAAGCTTTCTTT. The variable domain in full, completed from reference TRBV19 and TRBJ1-1, reads DGGITQSPKYLFRKEGQNVTLSCEQNLNHDAMYWYRQDPGQGLRLIYYSQIVNDFQKGDIAEGYSVSREKKESFPLTVTSAQKNPTAFYLCASQFMRRNTEAFFGQGTRLTVV.

The chain links TRBV9 to TRBJ1-2; D is uncertain. The V end was cut by 4 bases, the J end by 1 base, with 11 bases between. The CDR3 has 14 residues. Germline V gene lookup returns CDR1 SGDLS and CDR2 YYNGEE. The CDR3: CASSPGLGNYGYTF. The CDR3 region has the DNA TGTGCCAGCAGCCCCGGGCTAGGTAACTATGGCTACACCTTC.

The chain employs TRBV11-1 and TRBJ1-1; weak D call: TRBD1 (6 bases). This CDR3 contains 15 residues. CDR1 is SGHAT, CDR2 FQDESV, per germline (reference sequence). V was pared by 5 bases and J by 4 bases, with 17 bases between. The CDR3 loop reads CASSRSAGGATEAFF. As DNA, the CDR3 is TGTGCCAGCAGCCGATCGGCCGGGGGGGCCACTGAAGCTTTCTTT.

V usage is TRBV20-1 and J usage is TRBJ2-5; D is unclear. From germline, CDR1 is DFQATT and CDR2 SNEGSKA (reference sequence). The CDR3 covers 11 residues. CDR3 in amino acids: CSSPLGETQYF. The CDR3 DNA follows: TGCTCAAGCCCCTTAGGGGAGACCCAGTACTTC.

V is TRBV30 and J is TRBJ2-1; unclear D gene. The CDR3 covers 12 residues. Germline V gene lookup returns CDR1 GTSNPN and CDR2 SVGIG (reference sequence). The V gene lost 1 base and the J gene lost 5 bases, with 6 bases spanning the gap. Here the CDR3 reads CAWSGMDNEQFF. CDR3 coding DNA: TGTGCCTGGAGTGGGATGGACAATGAGCAGTTCTTC.

V gene TRBV12-3 or TRBV12-4 combines with J gene TRBJ2-7; possible D gene TRBD1, 5 bases. The V gene lost 7 bases and the J gene lost 2 bases, with 15 bases spanning the gap. The CDR3 has 14 amino acids. CDR3 loop: CASTQGYRAYEQYF. DNA of the CDR3: TGTGCCAGCACCCAGGGATATAGAGCCTACGAGCAGTACTTC.

This clonotype was recorded only once. V is TRBV4-3 and J is TRBJ2-2; D remains ambiguous. V shed 1 base and J shed 6 bases, with 6 bases lying between them. Germline-derived CDR1 and CDR2 are LGHNA and YSLEER. There are 13 residues in the CDR3. CDR3 DNA: TGCGCCAGCAGCCAAGTAGGAGCCGGGGAGCTGTTTTTT. Protein sequence: CASSQVGAGELFF.

The gene calls are TRBV2 and TRBJ2-3; TRBD1 or TRBD2 may be the D gene (6 bases each). Germline V gives CDR1 SNHLY, CDR2 FYNNEI. CDR3 length equals 12 residues. V gave up 9 bases and J gave up 4 bases, with 11 bases separating them. This CDR3 is CASERGADTQYF. The CDR3 DNA reads as TGTGCCAGTGAAAGGGGGGCAGATACGCAGTATTTT. Full variable domain (missing parts from reference TRBV2 and TRBJ2-3): EPEVTQTPSHQVTQMGQEVILRCVPISNHLYFYWYRQILGQKVEFLVSFYNNEISEKSEIFDDQFSVERPDGSNFTLKIRSTKLEDSAMYFCASERGADTQYFGPGTRLTVL.

This chain links TRBV20-1 with TRBJ2-3, with D possibly TRBD2 on 6 matching bases. V shed 2 bases and J shed 6 bases, with 18 bases lying between them. The CDR3 length is 15 residues. Germline loops: CDR1 DFQATT, CDR2 SNEGSKA (reference sequence). The CDR3 DNA is TGCAGTGCTAGACACGTAGCGGCCCCAGTGGATACGCAGTATTTT. This gives the protein CSARHVAAPVDTQYF.

The V call is TRBV5-1, the J call TRBJ1-5; 7 bases map to TRBD1. Losses at the gene ends were 2 bases for V and 3 bases for J; bases not matched to a gene: 5. This CDR3 comprises 15 residues. The germline CDR1 and CDR2 sequences are SGHRS and YFSETQ. The CDR3 DNA is TGCGCCAGCAGCTTCCTGGACAGGCTCAATCAGCCCCAGCATTTT. The encoded protein is CASSFLDRLNQPQHF.

This rearrangement joins TRBV15 to TRBJ1-4; D is ambiguous. CDR1 and CDR2 from the germline V gene are LNHNV and YYDKDF (reference sequence). This CDR3 region has 14 residues. V was pared by 5 bases and J by 7 bases, with 14 bases between. CDR3 loop: CATSPRWEAEKLFF. As DNA, the CDR3 is TGTGCCACCAGCCCCCGCTGGGAAGCTGAAAAACTGTTTTTT.

The chain uses TRBV29-1 and TRBJ2-5; 11 bases align to TRBD2. Germline trimming cut 4 bases from V and 2 bases from J; bases unmatched to any gene: 6. The CDR3 runs to 15 residues. Germline V CDR1 and CDR2: SQVTM, ANQGSEA. The CDR3 protein is CSVGWTSGPQETQYF. DNA for the CDR3: TGCAGCGTTGGATGGACTAGCGGGCCGCAAGAGACCCAGTACTTC. The whole variable domain, filled in from reference TRBV29-1 and TRBJ2-5, reads SAVISQKPSRDICQRGTSLTIQCQVDSQVTMMFWYRQQPGQSLTLIATANQGSEATYESGFVIDKFPISRPNLTFSTLTVSNMSPEDSSIYLCSVGWTSGPQETQYFGPGTRLLVL.

The chain joins TRBV10-2 to TRBJ2-7; the D gene could be TRBD1 or TRBD2 (6 bases each). CDR3 length: 14 residues. The germline V and J ends were trimmed by 0 bases and 3 bases, with 9 bases remaining between them. The germline gives CDR1 WSHSY, CDR2 SAAADI. DNA for the CDR3: TGCGCCAGCAGTGAGTCAGGGGGGTACTACGAGCAGTACTTC. Translating gives CASSESGGYYEQYF.